These T cell receptor beta chains were read from a single sample in a study of beta chain features in type 1 diabetes. Data came from immunoSEQ multiplex PCR; TCRdb stores just in-frame clones and leaves some out. The repertoire holds 900,000 or so clones, with roughly 16% as singletons. The sequenced sample consisted of naive CD4+ T cells from blood. The source is a woman aged 18-30 years in good health. CDR3s include the opening cysteine and the closing phenylalanine or tryptophan. The D gene is left open where the match is weak. Expanded clones get a size class; other rows say once, few or many, or leave the size out.

NA,TRBV15,TRBJ1-1,NA,CATSRDSGPKAFF,TGTGCCACCAGCAGAGATAGCGGACCCAAAGCTTTCTTT
NA,TRBV5-5,TRBJ2-6,few,CASSLILSGANVLTF,TGTGCCAGCAGCTTGATCCTCTCTGGGGCCAACGTCCTGACTTTC
NA,TRBV27,TRBJ2-7,few,CASSFRRTAYEQYF,TGTGCCAGCAGTTTCCGGCGTACAGCCTACGAGCAGTACTTC
NA,TRBV9,TRBJ1-1,few,CASSPRLGTEAFF,TGTGCCAGCAGCCCGCGGCTGGGCACTGAAGCTTTCTTT
TRBD1,TRBV7-9,TRBJ2-2,few,CASSFGLGQGDTGELFF,TGTGCCAGCAGCTTTGGATTGGGACAGGGGGACACCGGGGAGCTGTTTTTT
NA,TRBV10-3,TRBJ2-7,few,CATGDLGPYEQYF,TGTGCCACCGGGGACCTCGGGCCCTACGAGCAGTACTTC
NA,TRBV28,TRBJ2-7,few,CASRSGGTAYEQYF,TGTGCCAGCAGATCCGGGGGGACAGCGTACGAGCAGTACTTC
NA,TRBV7-2,TRBJ2-1,NA,CASSLVVSPQGGQFF,TGTGCCAGCAGCTTAGTTGTGTCTCCCCAGGGAGGACAGTTCTTC
TRBD2,TRBV27,TRBJ2-3,few,CASSPGVGLADTDTQYF,TGTGCCAGCAGCCCTGGGGTGGGACTAGCGGACACAGATACGCAGTATTTT
TRBD2,TRBV10-3,TRBJ2-5,NA,CAISEHIGLDQQETQYF,TGTGCCATCAGTGAGCACATCGGACTAGACCAGCAAGAGACCCAGTACTTC
TRBD2,TRBV4-1,TRBJ2-1,few,CASSPYLLAASYNEQFF,TGCGCCAGCAGCCCCTACTTACTAGCGGCCTCCTACAATGAGCAGTTCTTC
NA,TRBV18,TRBJ2-7,few,CASSPIEGSSYEQYF,TGTGCCAGCTCACCTATAGAGGGGTCTAGCTACGAGCAGTACTTC
NA,TRBV28,TRBJ1-1,few,CASSPRTEAFF,TGTGCCAGCAGCCCTCGAACTGAAGCTTTCTTT
NA,TRBV6-6,TRBJ2-7,NA,CASSYGRLPYEQYF,TGTGCCAGCAGTTACGGTCGCCTTCCCTACGAGCAGTACTTC
NA,TRBV28,TRBJ2-5,NA,CASRGSEGRETQYF,TGTGCCAGCAGGGGCTCGGAGGGGCGCGAGACCCAGTACTTC
TRBD2,TRBV15,TRBJ2-3,NA,CATSRARTSGSGNADTQYF,TGTGCCACCAGCAGAGCCAGGACTAGCGGGAGCGGAAACGCAGATACGCAGTATTTT
NA,TRBV18,TRBJ2-7,few,CASSPKRYEQYF,TGTGCCAGCTCACCAAAACGGTACGAGCAGTACTTC
TRBD2,TRBV29-1,TRBJ2-3,few,CSDVLAGTDTQYF,TGCAGCGACGTGCTAGCGGGCACAGATACGCAGTATTTT
TRBD1,TRBV27,TRBJ1-6,NA,CASSRQGRSHSPLHF,TGTGCCAGCAGTAGACAGGGACGGTCGCATTCACCCCTCCACTTT
NA,TRBV5-1,TRBJ1-1,few,CASSFGTEAFF,TGCGCCAGCAGCTTTGGTACTGAAGCTTTCTTT
TRBD1,TRBV27,TRBJ2-7,few,CASSLTGITYEQYF,TGTGCCAGCAGTTTGACAGGGATCACCTACGAGCAGTACTTC
NA,TRBV6-1,TRBJ1-2,NA,CASRTGPDGYTF,TGTGCCAGCAGAACGGGACCAGATGGCTACACCTTC
TRBD1,TRBV6-5,TRBJ2-5,NA,CASSPDRALQETQYF,TGTGCCAGCAGTCCCGACAGGGCTTTACAAGAGACCCAGTACTTC
NA,TRBV7-9,TRBJ2-5,NA,CASSLNMLETQYF,TGTGCCAGCAGCTTGAACATGTTGGAGACCCAGTACTTC
NA,TRBV5-1,TRBJ2-1,few,CASSLQGSIGEQFF,TGCGCCAGCAGCTTACAAGGGTCGATAGGTGAGCAGTTCTTC
NA,TRBV5-1,TRBJ2-7,NA,CASSVGGTAPYEQYF,TGCGCCAGCAGCGTGGGAGGGACAGCACCCTACGAGCAGTACTTC
NA,TRBV11-2,TRBJ2-3,few,CASRQRNPSTDTQYF,TGTGCCAGCAGGCAGCGGAACCCTAGCACAGATACGCAGTATTTT
TRBD2,TRBV2,TRBJ2-4,few,CASSTGLAGGQNIQYF,TGTGCCAGCAGTACCGGGTTAGCGGGAGGGCAGAACATTCAGTACTTC
NA,TRBV7-9,TRBJ2-7,NA,CASSRREPYEQYF,TGTGCCAGCAGCCGCCGGGAGCCCTACGAGCAGTACTTC
TRBD1,TRBV19,TRBJ1-1,NA,CASSPTGGGSLEAFF,TGTGCCAGTAGCCCGACAGGGGGCGGCTCCCTAGAAGCTTTCTTT
NA,TRBV7-9,TRBJ2-1,few,CASSPPGNNEQFF,TGTGCCAGCAGCCCCCCGGGCAACAATGAGCAGTTCTTC
NA,TRBV2,TRBJ1-2,NA,CASRGLVPLGYTF,TGTGCCAGCAGAGGATTGGTGCCCCTCGGCTACACCTTC
TRBD2,TRBV10-3,TRBJ2-1,NA,CAISEPWFTSGTDNEQFF,TGTGCCATCAGTGAGCCCTGGTTTACTAGCGGTACAGACAATGAGCAGTTCTTC
TRBD1,TRBV6-5,TRBJ2-7,NA,CASRQPGQGSKQYF,TGTGCCAGCAGGCAACCGGGACAGGGGTCAAAGCAGTACTTC
TRBD1,TRBV4-2,TRBJ1-2,few,CASSQSGGAGYGYTF,TGTGCCAGCAGCCAGTCAGGGGGCGCGGGCTATGGCTACACCTTC
TRBD2,TRBV5-4,TRBJ2-5,NA,CASSLGATSGSGETQYF,TGTGCCAGCAGCTTGGGGGCCACTAGCGGGAGTGGAGAGACCCAGTACTTC
NA,TRBV7-2,TRBJ1-4,few,CASSRQASTNEKLFF,TGTGCCAGCAGCAGACAGGCCTCAACTAATGAAAAACTGTTTTTT
NA,TRBV19,TRBJ2-7,NA,CASSIRVSHEQYF,TGTGCCAGTAGTATTCGGGTCTCCCACGAGCAGTACTTC
TRBD1,TRBV7-9,TRBJ2-1,few,CASSSSDRVAIYNEQFF,TGTGCCAGCAGCTCATCCGACAGGGTAGCGATTTACAATGAGCAGTTCTTC
NA,TRBV9,TRBJ2-2,NA,CASSVESIVAGELFF,TGTGCCAGCAGCGTAGAGAGTATTGTCGCCGGGGAGCTGTTTTTT
NA,TRBV7-2,TRBJ1-2,NA,CASSFPAPGGYTF,TGTGCCAGCAGCTTTCCGGCCCCGGGCGGCTACACCTTC
TRBD1,TRBV6-5,TRBJ2-7,once,CASSKDRSYEQYF,TGTGCCAGCAGTAAGGACAGGTCCTACGAGCAGTACTTC
NA,TRBV15,TRBJ2-7,few,CATSRDPTYEQYF,TGTGCCACCAGCAGAGATCCGACCTACGAGCAGTACTTC
NA,TRBV20-1,TRBJ2-1,few,CSATTREQFF,TGCAGTGCTACCACTAGGGAGCAGTTCTTC
TRBD1,TRBV6-5,TRBJ1-1,NA,CASSLDRGLTEAFF,TGTGCCAGCAGTTTGGACAGGGGGCTAACTGAAGCTTTCTTT
TRBD1,TRBV7-9,TRBJ2-3,NA,CASSLFGTGGTDTQYF,TGTGCCAGCAGCTTGTTCGGGACAGGAGGCACAGATACGCAGTATTTT
NA,TRBV7-2,TRBJ2-5,few,CASSLRGSQETQYF,TGTGCCAGCAGCTTACGAGGCAGCCAAGAGACCCAGTACTTC
NA,TRBV6-5,TRBJ2-2,NA,CASSYGVLNTGELFF,TGTGCCAGCAGTTACGGGGTACTGAACACCGGGGAGCTGTTTTTT
TRBD2,TRBV10-3,TRBJ2-7,NA,CAITVQRDFIHEQYF,TGTGCCATCACAGTCCAGCGGGACTTTATCCACGAGCAGTACTTC
TRBD1,TRBV10-3,TRBJ2-1,few,CAIRAGGYEQFF,TGTGCCATCAGGGCAGGGGGCTATGAGCAGTTCTTC
NA,TRBV7-2,TRBJ1-1,NA,CASSPLGGNTEAFF,TGTGCCAGCAGCCCACTAGGGGGGAACACTGAAGCTTTCTTT